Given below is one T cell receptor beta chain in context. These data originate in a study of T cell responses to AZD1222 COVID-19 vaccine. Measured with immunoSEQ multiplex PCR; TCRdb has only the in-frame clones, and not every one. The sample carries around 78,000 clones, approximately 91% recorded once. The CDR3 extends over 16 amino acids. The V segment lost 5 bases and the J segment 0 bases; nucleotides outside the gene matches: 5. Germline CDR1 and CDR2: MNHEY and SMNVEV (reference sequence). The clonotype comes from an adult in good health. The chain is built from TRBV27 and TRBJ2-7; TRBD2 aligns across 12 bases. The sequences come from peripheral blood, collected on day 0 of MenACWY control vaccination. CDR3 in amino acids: CASSPTTSGGSYEQYF. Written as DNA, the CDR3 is TGTGCCAGCAGTCCAACGACTAGCGGGGGCTCCTACGAGCAGTACTTC.